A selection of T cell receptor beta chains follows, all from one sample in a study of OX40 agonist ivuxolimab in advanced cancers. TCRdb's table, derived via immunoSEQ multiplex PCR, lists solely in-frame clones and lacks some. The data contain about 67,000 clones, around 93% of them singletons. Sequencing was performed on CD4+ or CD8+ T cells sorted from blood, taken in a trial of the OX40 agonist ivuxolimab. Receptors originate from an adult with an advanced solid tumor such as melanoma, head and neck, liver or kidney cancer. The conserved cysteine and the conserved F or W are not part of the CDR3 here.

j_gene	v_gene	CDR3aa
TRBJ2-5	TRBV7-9	ASSLVAETQY
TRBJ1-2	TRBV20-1	SARLRGYT
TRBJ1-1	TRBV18	ASTIYVKNTEAF
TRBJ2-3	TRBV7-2	ASSLVGGGRGPVPDTQY
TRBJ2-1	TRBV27	ASSPTLAGGPHNEQF
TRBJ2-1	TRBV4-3	ASSQHRTGTSEYNEQF
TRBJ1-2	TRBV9	ASSPRTANYGYT
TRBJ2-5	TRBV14	ASSQDISQETQY
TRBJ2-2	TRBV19	ASSIARGLTGELF
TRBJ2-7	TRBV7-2	ASSLGRPYEQY